This TCR beta chain stems from a study of shared clonotypes between healthy human individuals. Notes on the study in general: Estimated richness was generally greater in naive than memory subsets. Among donors, clonotype sharing was expected to be affected by sequencing depth.

As regards this clone: What it binds is unknown.

Everyone who donated was a Caucasian adult who lived in Nashville, Tennessee. Division of CD4+ cells produced a CD45RA+ naive subset and a CD45RA-negative memory subset. This CDR3 is built from 15 residues. Trimming cost V 9 bases and J 0 bases, with 17 bases left between them. In germline, CDR1 is MRHNA, CDR2 SNTAGT. Method: immunoSEQ multiplex PCR; TCRdb's copy keeps in-frame clones and lacks some. The data contain hundreds of thousands of clones, around 72% of them singletons. The chain combines TRBV6-4 with TRBJ1-1; D may be TRBD1 (6 bases). Sequenced: memory CD4+ T cells sorted from blood. Indicated subset: CD45RA-negative fraction. The TCR comes from a woman aged 25 to 39 in good health. The chain's CDR3 is CASKLSDSLNTEAFF. The CDR3 bases are TGTGCCAGTAAACTCTCGGACAGTTTGAACACTGAAGCTTTCTTT.